The 16 T cell receptor beta chains given below trace back to one sample, sequenced in a study of blood T cell repertoires in COVID-19. Some clones are missing from TCRdb's copy, which holds only in-frame ones; the method was immunoSEQ multiplex PCR. Altogether 90,000 to 130,000 clones are present, less than 75% being singletons, with the ten largest covering 1.8%. The sample was peripheral blood. The receptors shown here come from a woman in her 40s with acute or convalescent COVID-19.

The chain uses TRBV7-6 and TRBJ2-5; 7 bases are a match to TRBD1. This CDR3 is 13 amino acids long. Trimming removed 5 bases from V and 5 bases from J; junction bases left unmatched: 5. CDR1 SGHVS and CDR2 FNYEAQ come from the germline V gene. CDR3 amino acids: CASSLGGWETQYF. The CDR3 bases are TGTGCCAGCAGCCTAGGGGGCTGGGAGACCCAGTACTTC.

The chain links TRBV28 to TRBJ1-4, with D perhaps matching TRBD1 (5 bases). This CDR3 has 15 amino acids. V was clipped by 2 bases and J by 0 bases, with 7 bases between them. In germline, CDR1 is MDHEN, CDR2 SYDVKM. CDR3 sequence reads: CASSLQGPTNEKLFF. As DNA, the CDR3 is TGTGCCAGCAGTTTACAGGGCCCAACTAATGAAAAACTGTTTTTT.

The CDR3 DNA follows: TGTGCCAGCAGTTCTCGGCGGTCGGACAATGAGCAGTTCTTC. As protein: CASSSRRSDNEQFF. V gene TRBV6-2 or TRBV6-3 combines with J gene TRBJ2-1, with D unclear. Between the trimmed V and J ends, which lost 4 bases and 5 bases, there was a span of 12 bases. CDR1 and CDR2 from the germline V gene are MNHEY and SVGEGT. The CDR3 spans 14 residues.

The J gene is TRBJ2-3, the V gene TRBV2, with D maybe TRBD2 (6 bases). CDR3 length equals 15 residues. Looked up from germline, CDR1 is SNHLY and CDR2 is FYNNEI. V was clipped by 1 base and J by 8 bases, with 16 bases between them. CDR3 sequence reads: CASSEGRGAGGTQYF. The CDR3 bases are TGTGCCAGCAGTGAAGGCAGAGGGGCCGGGGGTACGCAGTATTTT.

The CDR3 loop reads CASSYRGRVDTQYF. In DNA, the CDR3 is TGTGCCAGCAGTTACAGGGGGCGCGTAGATACGCAGTATTTT. This rearrangement joins TRBV6-5 to TRBJ2-3; 7 positions match TRBD1. The CDR3 has 14 amino acids. Germline V lookup: CDR1 MNHEY, CDR2 SVGAGI. The V and J ends lost 2 bases and 5 bases, in that order; junction bases with no gene match: 4.

The rearrangement joins TRBV6-5 to TRBJ1-4, with TRBD1 matching 9 bases. The CDR3 sequence is 15 residues long. Germline trimming cut 6 bases from V and 5 bases from J; bases unmatched to any gene: 7. Germline V lookup: CDR1 MNHEY, CDR2 SVGAGI. DNA of the CDR3: TGTGCCAGCAGGGCTACAGGGGGCAGGAATGAAAAACTGTTTTTT. Translated, it gives CASRATGGRNEKLFF.

The V gene is TRBV5-1, the J gene TRBJ2-3; tentative D call: TRBD1 (6 bases). The V gene's germline CDR1 is SGHRS and CDR2 YFSETQ. The length of the CDR3 is 14 residues. Trimming removed 4 bases from V and 2 bases from J, with 11 bases in between. The CDR3 spells CASSKGDNTDTQYF. The DNA for the CDR3 is TGCGCCAGCAGCAAGGGGGACAACACAGATACGCAGTATTTT.

This clone was picked up a small number of times. The chain recombines TRBV5-1 with TRBJ2-1; D might be TRBD1 (6 bases). V lost 4 bases to trimming and J lost 0 bases, with 11 bases between them. The CDR3 is 15 residues long. Germline loops: CDR1 SGHRS, CDR2 YFSETQ. The CDR3 loop reads CASSPTGSSYNEQFF. The DNA of the CDR3 is TGCGCCAGCAGCCCAACAGGGAGCTCCTACAATGAGCAGTTCTTC.

The chain is built from TRBV2 and TRBJ1-5; TRBD1 might be the D (6 bases). With 3 bases removed from V and 4 bases from J, the gap between germline ends came to 7 bases. CDR3 length: 13 amino acids. In germline, CDR1 is SNHLY, CDR2 FYNNEI. This CDR3 reads CASSERGNQPQHF. CDR3 DNA sequence: TGTGCCAGCAGTGAGAGGGGGAATCAGCCCCAGCATTTT.

CDR3 region: CASAGTGSLYEQYF. In DNA, the CDR3 is TGTGCCAGCGCCGGGACAGGATCCCTCTACGAGCAGTACTTC. The chain combines TRBV28 with TRBJ2-7; TRBD1 agrees at 8 bases. CDR3 length: 14 residues. CDR1 is MDHEN and CDR2 is SYDVKM in the germline V gene. Germline trimming cut 8 bases from V and 3 bases from J; bases unmatched to any gene: 9.

V is TRBV10-1 and J is TRBJ1-2; TRBD1 matches at 7 bases. The CDR3 length is 13 residues. Per the germline V gene, CDR1 is WNHNN and CDR2 is SYGVQD (reference sequence). Germline trimming cut 4 bases from V and 5 bases from J; bases unmatched to any gene: 4. The CDR3 here is CASSVRGLYGYTF. CDR3 bases: TGCGCCAGCAGTGTGAGGGGGCTATATGGCTACACCTTC.

The chain employs TRBV19 and TRBJ2-7, with 11 bases aligning to TRBD2. Unmatched junction bases numbered 2, after V lost 3 bases and J lost 1 base. This CDR3 has 15 residues. Germline-derived CDR1 and CDR2 are LNHDA and SQIVND (reference sequence). In DNA, the CDR3 is TGTGCCAGTAGTATTTCTAGCGGGGGGTCCTACGAGCAGTACTTC. Its translation is CASSISSGGSYEQYF.

V is TRBV25-1 and J is TRBJ2-5; D gene unclear. V lost 3 bases, J lost 4 bases, and 6 bases lay in between. CDR3 length: 12 amino acids. Germline V lookup: CDR1 MGHDK, CDR2 SYGVNS. CDR3 region: CASSEQRETQYF. As DNA, the CDR3 is TGTGCCAGCAGTGAGCAGCGAGAGACCCAGTACTTC.

J is TRBJ1-4 and V is TRBV6-5; D not certain. This CDR3 is 16 amino acids long. Germline V gene data show CDR1 as MNHEY and CDR2 as SVGAGI. The germline V and J ends were trimmed by 2 bases and 0 bases, with 10 bases remaining between them. The CDR3 bases are TGTGCCAGCAGTTACCAGGAACCCTCAACTAATGAAAAACTGTTTTTT. Its protein is CASSYQEPSTNEKLFF.

The chain is built from TRBV7-2 and TRBJ1-6, with D hard to call. CDR1 and CDR2 (germline): SGHTA, FQGNSA. The CDR3 is 15 residues long. The V and J ends lost 0 bases and 6 bases respectively, with 9 bases between them. DNA for the CDR3: TGTGCCAGCAGCTTAGCACCGGGTGGTAATTCACCCCTCCACTTT. It encodes CASSLAPGGNSPLHF.

V and J are TRBV14 and TRBJ2-7; a possible D gene is TRBD1 (6 bases). Between the trimmed V and J ends, which lost 4 bases and 10 bases, there was a span of 17 bases. The CDR3 spans 13 residues. The germline gives CDR1 SGHDN, CDR2 FVKESK. CDR3 in DNA: TGTGCCAGCAGCCGGGAAACAGGGCCTCAACAGTACTTC. This codes for CASSRETGPQQYF.